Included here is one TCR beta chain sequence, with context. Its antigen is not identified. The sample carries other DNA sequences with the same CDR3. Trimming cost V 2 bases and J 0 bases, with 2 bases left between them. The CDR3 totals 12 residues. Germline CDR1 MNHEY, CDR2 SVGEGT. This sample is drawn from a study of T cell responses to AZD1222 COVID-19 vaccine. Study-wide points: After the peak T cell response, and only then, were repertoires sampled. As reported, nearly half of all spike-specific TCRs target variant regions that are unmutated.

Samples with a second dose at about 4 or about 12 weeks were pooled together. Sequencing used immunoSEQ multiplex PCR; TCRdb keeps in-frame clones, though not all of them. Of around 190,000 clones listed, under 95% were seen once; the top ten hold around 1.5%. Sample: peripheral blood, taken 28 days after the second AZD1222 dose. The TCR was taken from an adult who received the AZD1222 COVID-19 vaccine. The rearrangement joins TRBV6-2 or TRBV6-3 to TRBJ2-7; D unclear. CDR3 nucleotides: TGTGCCAGCAGTTACAGCTCCTACGAGCAGTACTTC. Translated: CASSYSSYEQYF.